One T cell receptor beta chain is described in this entry. Its specificity is unknown. Germline and junction disagree at one end, which may indicate a read error. Unique molecular identifiers had been added to the TCR beta cDNA libraries. TCRdb re-analysed the PCR reads in MiXCR, keeping a single row per CDR3 protein. The sample has hundreds of thousands of distinct CDR3 sequences, 25% to 30% seen once; the top ten hold roughly 0.57%. These data are taken from a study of post-analysis software for immune sequencing data. Findings of the study overall: Controls significantly exceeded multiple sclerosis patients in normalized Chao1 diversity. Patients showed TRBV5-6, TRBV5-1 and TRBV20-1 among five TRBV segments more frequent than in controls.

CDR3 size: 16 residues. CDR1 and CDR2 from the germline V gene are SGHRS and YFSETQ. The receptor was derived from a girl aged 5 to 17 with multiple sclerosis. Sequencing was carried out using blood. The chain recombines TRBV5-1 with TRBJ2-3; D perhaps matches TRBD1 (7 bases). CDR3 sequence reads: CASSLEAGGPTDTQYF. The CDR3 DNA is TGTGCCAGCAGCTTGGAGGCAGGGGGGCCCACAGATACGCAGTATTTT.